These T cell receptor beta chains were read from a single sample in a study of T-cell reconstitution after alpha-beta-depleted transplantation in children. TCRdb used MiXCR to reprocess the PCR reads, holding one entry per CDR3 protein. This sample has 150,000 to 250,000 distinct CDR3 sequences, with 13% to 15% found just once. Sequenced material: PBMCs from the stem cell graft donor, taken from the stem cell graft. The receptors come from a human donor who donated a stem cell graft to a child with acute lymphoblastic leukemia. Each CDR3 is given with its conserved first and last residue. The order of the fields is D gene, J gene, clone size, CDR3 length, V gene, CDR3 protein, CDR3 DNA. D genes are given only for firm matches. A clone size is listed for some rows: how often the clone was seen (once, few, many), or a class if it is expanded.

TRBD1 TRBJ1-1 . 12 TRBV20-1 CSARTGGSEAFF TGCAGTGCTAGGACAGGGGGGAGTGAAGCTTTCTTT
. TRBJ1-1 many 15 TRBV5-6 CASSLAGGARTEAFF TGTGCCAGCAGCTTGGCCGGGGGGGCGAGGACTGAAGCTTTCTTT
. TRBJ2-1 many 17 TRBV12-3/TRBV12-4 CASSLGGGMNSDNEQFF TGTGCCAGCAGTTTAGGAGGAGGGATGAACTCAGACAATGAGCAGTTCTTC
. TRBJ2-7 few 12 TRBV27 CASSLIGREQYF TGTGCCAGCAGTTTAATTGGTCGAGAGCAGTACTTC
TRBD2 TRBJ2-7 many 14 TRBV20-1 CSAATSGRNYEQYF TGCAGTGCTGCCACTAGCGGGAGAAACTACGAGCAGTACTTC
TRBD1 TRBJ2-3 many 18 TRBV10-3 CAISEYPGQGGGTDTQYF TGTGCCATCAGTGAGTACCCCGGACAGGGAGGAGGCACAGATACGCAGTATTTT
TRBD1 TRBJ1-5 . 16 TRBV28 CASSSPTGTGSQPQHF TGTGCCAGCAGTTCACCAACGGGGACAGGGTCTCAGCCCCAGCATTTT
. TRBJ2-5 many 14 TRBV7-2 CASSWNREEETQYF TGTGCCAGCAGCTGGAACAGGGAAGAGGAGACCCAGTACTTC
. TRBJ2-1 few 13 TRBV7-2 CASSVALPNEQFF TGTGCCAGCAGCGTAGCGCTTCCAAATGAGCAGTTCTTC
. TRBJ2-7 many 15 TRBV20-1 CSARSDTPLSYEQYF TGCAGTGCTAGGTCGGACACGCCACTCTCCTACGAGCAGTACTTC